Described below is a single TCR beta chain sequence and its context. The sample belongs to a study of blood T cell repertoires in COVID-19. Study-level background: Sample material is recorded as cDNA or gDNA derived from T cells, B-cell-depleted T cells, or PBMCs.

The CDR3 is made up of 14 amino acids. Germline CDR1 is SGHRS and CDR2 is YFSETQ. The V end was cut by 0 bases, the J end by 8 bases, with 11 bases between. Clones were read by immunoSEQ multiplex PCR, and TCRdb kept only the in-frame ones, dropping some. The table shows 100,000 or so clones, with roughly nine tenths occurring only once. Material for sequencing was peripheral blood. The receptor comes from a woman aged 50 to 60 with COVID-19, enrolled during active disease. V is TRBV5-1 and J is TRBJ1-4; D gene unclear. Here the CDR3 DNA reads TGCGCCAGCAGCTTGGCTGGCGCGGGGGAAAAACTGTTTTTT. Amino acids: CASSLAGAGEKLFF.